The clone carrying this T cell receptor beta chain was counted at least ten times. The antigen is undetermined. Via MiXCR, TCRdb re-called the multiplex PCR reads, giving one row per CDR3 protein. Seen here are a few hundred thousand distinct CDR3 sequences, roughly a third observed once, and the top ten hold approximately 4%. Germline-derived CDR1 and CDR2 are DFQATT and SNEGSKA (reference sequence). V trimming: 6 bases; J trimming: 0 bases; junction bases outside the gene matches: 5. The CDR3 extends over 14 amino acids. These data originate in a study of breast tumors, draining lymph nodes, adjacent tissues. Breast cancer patients provided tissue from their axillary draining lymph nodes. Broader study findings: That most tumor T cells come from lymph nodes remained unproven. Most tumor T cells seemingly derive from lymph node, then expand in tumor. Luminal-like breast cancer showed significantly greater tumor-nontumor repertoire similarity than basal-like breast cancer did. Tumors had less TCR diversity than lymph nodes, more than nontumor tissue.

This TCR was sampled from a female donor with breast cancer. Some clones in this sample may be carry-over from other donors' samples. The chain carries TRBV20-1 and TRBJ2-3, with 8 positions matching TRBD2. The specimen sequenced was axillary lymph node tissue. The CDR3, as DNA: TGCAGTGCCGAGAGCGGGAGAAGCACAGATACGCAGTATTTT. Translating it yields CSAESGRSTDTQYF.